This TCR beta chain stems from a study of blood T cell repertoires in COVID-19. Study information: Sample material is recorded as cDNA or gDNA derived from T cells, B-cell-depleted T cells, or PBMCs.

Profiled with immunoSEQ multiplex PCR; TCRdb holds only in-frame clones, not every one. The table includes some 110,000 clones, more than 75% detected once. The V segment lost 3 bases and the J segment 1 base; nucleotides outside the gene matches: 11. This CDR3 comprises 17 residues. The germline V gene has CDR1 SGHDT and CDR2 YYEEEE. This chain joins TRBV5-6 and TRBJ1-2; 8 nucleotides agree with TRBD1. This clonotype originated in a middle-aged man with acute or convalescent COVID-19. The sequencing input was peripheral blood. Written as DNA, the CDR3 is TGTGCCAGCAGCTCTAAACGGGACAGGACATTTAACTATGGCTACACCTTC. Translating it yields CASSSKRDRTFNYGYTF.